A selection of T cell receptor beta chains follows, all from one sample in a study of T-cell reconstitution after alpha-beta-depleted transplantation in children. TCRdb processed the PCR reads anew with MiXCR; each CDR3 protein has one entry. The sample contains fewer than 700,000 distinct CDR3 sequences, roughly 23% of which appear only once. The sample was PBMCs, mostly from graft donor cells, taken 360 days after TCRalphabeta/CD19-depleted stem cell transplant. The receptors were sampled from a boy younger than two who had a stem cell transplant for acute myeloid leukemia, so the T cells may come from the graft donor. Each CDR3 is given with its conserved first and last residue. Fields, in order: D gene, V gene, J gene, clone size, CDR3 DNA, CDR3 protein. The D gene is left open where the match is weak. Size is stated for part of the rows, as once, few or many counts, or as a class when the clone is expanded.

D: TRBD2
V: TRBV20-1
J: TRBJ2-1
size: few
DNA: TGCAGTGCTAGAGATCCCACTAGCGGGGGATTCAATGAGCAGTTCTTC
CDR3: CSARDPTSGGFNEQFF

D: .
V: TRBV5-1
J: TRBJ1-6
size: many
DNA: TGCGCCAGCAGCCCGGGGCCTCCTAATTCACCCCTCCACTTT
CDR3: CASSPGPPNSPLHF

D: .
V: TRBV11-2
J: TRBJ2-2
size: .
DNA: TGTGCCAGCACCGTGTCCGGGGAGCTGTTTTTT
CDR3: CASTVSGELFF

D: TRBD1
V: TRBV6-1
J: TRBJ1-5
size: many
DNA: TGTGCCAGCAGTGAGGCAGGACAGGGGGCTAGTCAGCCCCAGCATTTT
CDR3: CASSEAGQGASQPQHF

D: .
V: TRBV7-9
J: TRBJ2-4
size: .
DNA: TGTGCCAGCAGCCACGACGGGGGATCTGATAAAAACATTCAGTACTTC
CDR3: CASSHDGGSDKNIQYF

D: .
V: TRBV15
J: TRBJ2-6
size: few
DNA: TGTGCCACCAGCAGAGATGGCTGGGTCTCGTCTGGGGCCAACGTCCTGACTTTC
CDR3: CATSRDGWVSSGANVLTF

D: .
V: TRBV5-5
J: TRBJ2-1
size: .
DNA: TGTGCCAGCAGCTTTACTAACCCTTACAATGAGCAGTTCTTC
CDR3: CASSFTNPYNEQFF

D: .
V: TRBV5-1
J: TRBJ2-5
size: many
DNA: TGCGCCAGCTCTTCCCTTGGGGTTAGGGCCCGTCAAGAGACCCAGTACTTC
CDR3: CASSSLGVRARQETQYF

D: .
V: TRBV27
J: TRBJ2-4
size: many
DNA: TGTGCCAGCAGTTCCCTCCCAGCCAAAAACATTCAGTACTTC
CDR3: CASSSLPAKNIQYF

D: .
V: TRBV29-1
J: TRBJ2-7
size: few
DNA: TGCAGCGTTGAACAGGCCTCCCCTTCCGAGCAGTACTTC
CDR3: CSVEQASPSEQYF

D: .
V: TRBV24-1
J: TRBJ2-3
size: many
DNA: TGTGCCACCAGTGATTCCCGACGACCCGGGAATACGCAGTATTTT
CDR3: CATSDSRRPGNTQYF

D: .
V: TRBV20-1
J: TRBJ1-5
size: .
DNA: TGCAGTGCTAGAGATCTGAGGGAAGGGAATCAGCCCCAGCATTTT
CDR3: CSARDLREGNQPQHF

D: TRBD1
V: TRBV12-3/TRBV12-4
J: TRBJ1-3
size: .
DNA: TGTGCCAGCAGGACGACAGGGAGCTCTGGAAACACCATATATTTT
CDR3: CASRTTGSSGNTIYF

D: .
V: TRBV7-7
J: TRBJ2-5
size: .
DNA: TGTGCCAGCAGCTTAATGAGCGGGGAGACCCAGTACTTC
CDR3: CASSLMSGETQYF

D: TRBD1
V: TRBV10-3
J: TRBJ2-5
size: .
DNA: TGTGCCATCAGTGAGTCGGGACAGGGGCAAGAGACCCAGTACTTC
CDR3: CAISESGQGQETQYF

D: .
V: TRBV15
J: TRBJ2-1
size: once
DNA: TGTGCCACCAGCAGAGTCGGACTGGAGATAAATGAGCAGTTCTTC
CDR3: CATSRVGLEINEQFF

D: TRBD2
V: TRBV6-1
J: TRBJ2-1
size: .
DNA: TGTGCCAGCAGTCGGACTAGCGGATGCAATGAGCAGTTCTTC
CDR3: CASSRTSGCNEQFF

D: .
V: TRBV20-1
J: TRBJ1-4
size: many
DNA: TGCAGTGTCCCCACCTTTAATGAAAAACTGTTTTTT
CDR3: CSVPTFNEKLFF

D: TRBD1
V: TRBV6-1
J: TRBJ1-6
size: few
DNA: TGTGCCAGCAGTGGACAGGGAGTTCAAGGGGTTTCACCCCTCCACTTT
CDR3: CASSGQGVQGVSPLHF

D: TRBD2
V: TRBV6-5
J: TRBJ2-7
size: many
DNA: TGTGCCAGCAGTTCACTAGCGCAACAATACGAGCAGTACTTC
CDR3: CASSSLAQQYEQYF

D: .
V: TRBV12-3/TRBV12-4
J: TRBJ1-5
size: .
DNA: TGTGCCAGCGGCAGGGGAAGCAATCAGCCCCAGCATTTT
CDR3: CASGRGSNQPQHF

D: TRBD1
V: TRBV12-3/TRBV12-4
J: TRBJ2-5
size: .
DNA: TGTGCCAGCAGCCTCTCCGGGACAGCCCAAGAGACCCAGTACTTC
CDR3: CASSLSGTAQETQYF

D: TRBD2
V: TRBV20-1
J: TRBJ2-5
size: .
DNA: TGCAGTGCTAGGCTGACTAGCAATACCCAGTACTTC
CDR3: CSARLTSNTQYF

D: .
V: TRBV12-5
J: TRBJ1-5
size: .
DNA: TGTGCTAGTGGTTTGGTCGATCAGCCCCAGCATTTT
CDR3: CASGLVDQPQHF

D: TRBD2
V: TRBV6-2/TRBV6-3
J: TRBJ2-1
size: few
DNA: TGTGCCAGCAGTTACGAGTGGGGGGGGTTCAATGAGCAGTTCTTC
CDR3: CASSYEWGGFNEQFF

D: .
V: TRBV29-1
J: TRBJ2-7
size: many
DNA: TGCAGCGTTGTCACAGGGTCCCACTACGAGCAGTACTTC
CDR3: CSVVTGSHYEQYF

D: .
V: TRBV19
J: TRBJ2-5
size: few
DNA: TGTGCCAGTAGCCGATTGGGACCTCGAGAGACCCAGTACTTC
CDR3: CASSRLGPRETQYF

D: TRBD1
V: TRBV6-1
J: TRBJ2-7
size: many
DNA: TGTGCCAGCAGTGGACAGGGGGCGCAAGGATACGAGCAGTACTTC
CDR3: CASSGQGAQGYEQYF

D: TRBD2
V: TRBV20-1
J: TRBJ2-7
size: many
DNA: TGCAGTGCTTATAGTGCGGGGGATACCTACGAGCAGTACTTC
CDR3: CSAYSAGDTYEQYF

D: TRBD1
V: TRBV4-3
J: TRBJ2-1
size: few
DNA: TGCGCCAGCAGCCGAAGAGGACAGGGATACAATGAGCAGTTCTTC
CDR3: CASSRRGQGYNEQFF

D: .
V: TRBV6-5
J: TRBJ1-1
size: many
DNA: TGTGCCAGCAGTTACTCGGCCAGGAGCAACACTGAAGCTTTCTTT
CDR3: CASSYSARSNTEAFF

D: .
V: TRBV6-2/TRBV6-3
J: TRBJ1-2
size: .
DNA: TGTGCCAGCAGTCAGGACGGGGAAGTCTATGGCTACACCTTC
CDR3: CASSQDGEVYGYTF

D: TRBD2
V: TRBV11-2
J: TRBJ2-5
size: many
DNA: TGTGCCAGCAGCACGGGTAGCGGGGTGTACCAAGAGACCCAGTACTTC
CDR3: CASSTGSGVYQETQYF

D: .
V: TRBV7-3
J: TRBJ2-3
size: few
DNA: TGTGCCAGCAGCTTACCCGGCGGGGCGGATACGCAGTATTTT
CDR3: CASSLPGGADTQYF

D: .
V: TRBV6-2/TRBV6-3
J: TRBJ2-1
size: .
DNA: TGTGCCACCTCAGGGGCATATGAGCAGTTCTTC
CDR3: CATSGAYEQFF

D: .
V: TRBV20-1
J: TRBJ1-1
size: .
DNA: TGCAGTGCTAGACTTCGGGAGAACACTGAAGCTTTCTTT
CDR3: CSARLRENTEAFF

D: TRBD2
V: TRBV20-1
J: TRBJ2-1
size: few
DNA: TGCAGTGCTACCGCCCCGGGACTAGCGATGAATGAGCAGTTCTTC
CDR3: CSATAPGLAMNEQFF

D: .
V: TRBV4-3
J: TRBJ1-2
size: many
DNA: TGCGCCAGCAGCCAAGAAAAGGGGCGCGTCGATGGCTACACCTTC
CDR3: CASSQEKGRVDGYTF

D: TRBD1
V: TRBV7-2
J: TRBJ2-1
size: many
DNA: TGTGCCAGCATCCTCGCGACAGGGTCCATCAATGAGCAGTTCTTC
CDR3: CASILATGSINEQFF

D: .
V: TRBV4-1
J: TRBJ2-3
size: .
DNA: TGCGCCAGCAGCCAAGAGCAGTCGCGCCATACGCAGTATTTT
CDR3: CASSQEQSRHTQYF

D: .
V: TRBV30
J: TRBJ2-3
size: .
DNA: TGTGCCTGGAGTGGTAGCGGCTCCCCTAGCACAGATACGCAGTATTTT
CDR3: CAWSGSGSPSTDTQYF

D: .
V: TRBV6-5
J: TRBJ2-7
size: many
DNA: TGTGCCAGCAGCCTGGGACTTGTAAACTACGAGCAGTACTTC
CDR3: CASSLGLVNYEQYF

D: TRBD1
V: TRBV20-1
J: TRBJ2-3
size: .
DNA: TGCAGTGCTAGAGATAAAGGGGGCATAGATACGCAGTATTTT
CDR3: CSARDKGGIDTQYF